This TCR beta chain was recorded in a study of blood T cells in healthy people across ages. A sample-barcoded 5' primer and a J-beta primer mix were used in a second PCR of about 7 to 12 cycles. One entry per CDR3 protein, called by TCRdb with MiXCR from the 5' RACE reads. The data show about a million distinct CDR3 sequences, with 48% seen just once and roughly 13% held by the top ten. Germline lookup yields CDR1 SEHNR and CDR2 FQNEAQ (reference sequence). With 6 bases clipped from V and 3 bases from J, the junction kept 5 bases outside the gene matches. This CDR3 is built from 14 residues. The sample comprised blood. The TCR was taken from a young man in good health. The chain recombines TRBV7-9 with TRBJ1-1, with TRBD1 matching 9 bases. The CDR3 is CASRPTGGDTEAFF. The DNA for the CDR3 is TGTGCCAGCAGGCCGACAGGGGGGGACACTGAAGCTTTCTTT.